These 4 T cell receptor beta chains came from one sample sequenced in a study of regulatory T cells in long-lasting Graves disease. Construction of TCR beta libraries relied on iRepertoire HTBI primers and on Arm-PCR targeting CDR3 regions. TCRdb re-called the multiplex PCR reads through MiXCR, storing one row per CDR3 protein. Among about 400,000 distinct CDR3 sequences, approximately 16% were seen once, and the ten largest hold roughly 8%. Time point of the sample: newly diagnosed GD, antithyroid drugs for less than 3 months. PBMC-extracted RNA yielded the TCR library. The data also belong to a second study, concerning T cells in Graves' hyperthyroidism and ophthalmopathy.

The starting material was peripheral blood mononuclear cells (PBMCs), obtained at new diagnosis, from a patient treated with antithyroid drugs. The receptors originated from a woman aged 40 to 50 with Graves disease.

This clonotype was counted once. As DNA, the CDR3 is TGTGCCAGCAGCTTAGCCGGGACAGGGACTGGTTTAGATACGCAGTATTTT. Protein sequence: CASSLAGTGTGLDTQYF. The rearrangement joins TRBV11-2 to TRBJ2-3; TRBD1 matches at 9 bases. This CDR3 spans 17 amino acids. The germline gives CDR1 SGHAT, CDR2 FQNNGV. V trimming: 1 base; J trimming: 5 bases; junction bases outside the gene matches: 10.

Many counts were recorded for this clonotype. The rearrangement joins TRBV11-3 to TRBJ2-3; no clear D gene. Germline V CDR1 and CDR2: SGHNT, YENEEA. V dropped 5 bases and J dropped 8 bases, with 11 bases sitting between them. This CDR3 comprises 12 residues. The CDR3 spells CASSVRRGTQYF. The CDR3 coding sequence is TGTGCCAGCAGCGTCAGGCGAGGTACGCAGTATTTT.

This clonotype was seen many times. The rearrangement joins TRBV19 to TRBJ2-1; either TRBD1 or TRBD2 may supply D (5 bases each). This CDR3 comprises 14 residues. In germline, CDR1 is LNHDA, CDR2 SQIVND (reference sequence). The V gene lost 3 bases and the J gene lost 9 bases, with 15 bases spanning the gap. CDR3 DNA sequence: TGTGCCAGTAGTATGGGACCCCCGACGCGTGAGCAGTTCTTC. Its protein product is CASSMGPPTREQFF.

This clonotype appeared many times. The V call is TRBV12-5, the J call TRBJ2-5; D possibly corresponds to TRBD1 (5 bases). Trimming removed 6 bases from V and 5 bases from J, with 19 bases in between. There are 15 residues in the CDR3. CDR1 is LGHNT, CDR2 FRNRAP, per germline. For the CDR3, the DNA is TGTGCTAGTGGCCCCCCAGGCGCAGGGTGGGAGACCCAGTACTTC. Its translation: CASGPPGAGWETQYF. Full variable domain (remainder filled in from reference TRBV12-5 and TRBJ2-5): DARVTQTPRHKVTEMGQEVTMRCQPILGHNTVFWYRQTMMQGLELLAYFRNRAPLDDSGMPKDRFSAEMPDATLATLKIQPSEPRDSAVYFCASGPPGAGWETQYFGPGTRLLVL.